The 14 T cell receptor beta chains presented below share a single source sample, sequenced in a study of T cell repertoires in cytomegalovirus infection. Their antigen targets remain unknown. TCRdb passed the reads through MiXCR, listing each CDR3 protein once. Of approximately 49,000 distinct CDR3 sequences listed, around a fifth were seen once; the top ten hold approximately 26%. The input for sequencing was CD8+ T cells from cultured PBMCs, taken from culture after CMV antigen stimulation. Every receptor here comes from a human donor in good health (CMV status not recorded). Some clones in this sample may be carry-over from other donors' samples.

The chain combines TRBV7-9 with TRBJ2-7, with TRBD1 matching 10 bases. The trim removed 4 bases at V and 2 bases at J, leaving 20 bases unmatched. The CDR3 covers 20 residues. The germline V gene encodes CDR1 SEHNR and CDR2 FQNEAQ (reference sequence). CDR3 DNA sequence: TGTGCCAGCAGCTCCTCAGGGGGGACAGGGGCTAAACCGCCGACCTACGAGCAGTACTTC. Encoded protein: CASSSSGGTGAKPPTYEQYF.

Only a few counts were recorded for this clonotype. V usage is TRBV7-8 and J usage is TRBJ1-2; 7 bases match TRBD1. The CDR3 spans 16 residues. CDR1 SGHVS and CDR2 FQNEAQ come from the germline V gene. V was pared by 2 bases and J by 3 bases, with 9 bases of the junction left unmatched. The CDR3 is CASSLLLRDRDYGYTF. The DNA for the CDR3 is TGTGCCAGCAGCTTACTACTCCGGGACAGAGACTATGGCTACACCTTC. The full variable domain, in which reference TRBV7-8 and TRBJ1-2 provide the parts outside the CDR3, is GAGVSQSPRYKVAKRGQDVALRCDPISGHVSLFWYQQALGQGPEFLTYFQNEAQLDKSGLPSDRFFAERPEGSVSTLKIQRTQQEDSAVYLCASSLLLRDRDYGYTFGSGTRLTVV.

The chain links TRBV7-8 to TRBJ2-3; 7 positions match TRBD1. The germline V gene has CDR1 SGHVS and CDR2 FQNEAQ. CDR3 size: 15 residues. The trim removed 5 bases at V and 6 bases at J, leaving 11 bases unmatched. CDR3 nucleotides: TGTGCCAGCAGCCCCTTACAGGGGTGGGGGGATACGCAGTATTTT. This codes for CASSPLQGWGDTQYF.

This clonotype has more than one count but fewer than ten. V and J are TRBV7-3 and TRBJ1-5, with unresolved D. The CDR3 has 17 residues. The germline V gene has CDR1 SGHTA and CDR2 FQGTGA. V dropped 4 bases and J dropped 0 bases, with 16 bases sitting between them. CDR3 amino acids: CASSSKHKSYSNQPQHF. CDR3 coding DNA: TGTGCCAGCAGCTCAAAGCACAAGAGCTATAGCAATCAGCCCCAGCATTTT.

The chain couples TRBV7-2 to TRBJ2-7; 7 bases agree with TRBD1. The trim removed 5 bases at V and 1 base at J, leaving 14 bases unmatched. Germline CDR1 reads SGHTA; CDR2 reads FQGNSA. The CDR3 extends over 17 amino acids. CDR3 nucleotides: TGTGCCAGCAGCCCAATAGGGGGCAGAACCTATTCCTACGAGCAGTACTTC. Translation: CASSPIGGRTYSYEQYF.

In its sample, this clonotype was seen a few times. V and J are TRBV7-9 and TRBJ1-1; unclear D gene. CDR1 and CDR2 (germline): SEHNR, FQNEAQ (reference sequence). The V end lost 5 bases, the J end lost 8 bases, and 12 bases lay between the germline ends. The CDR3 is made up of 12 amino acids. CDR3 sequence: CASSQQNNEAFF. For the CDR3, the DNA is TGTGCCAGCAGCCAACAAAACAACGAAGCTTTCTTT.

V usage is TRBV20-1 and J usage is TRBJ2-7; TRBD2 matches 9 bases. CDR3 size: 13 residues. Looked up from germline, CDR1 is DFQATT and CDR2 is SNEGSKA (reference sequence). J lost 4 bases, V lost 5 bases, and 6 bases had no gene match. CDR3 DNA: TGCAGTGCTTCCGGGACTAGCAAGTACGAGCAGTACTTC. The encoded protein is CSASGTSKYEQYF.

The chain employs TRBV7-8 and TRBJ1-5, with 7 bases aligning to TRBD1. From germline, CDR1 is SGHVS and CDR2 FQNEAQ. V lost 0 bases and J lost 6; bases outside the gene matches: 5. This CDR3 comprises 15 residues. CDR3 nucleotide sequence: TGTGCCAGCAGCTTAGCCCAAACAGGGGCTCAGCCCCAGCATTTT. Protein: CASSLAQTGAQPQHF.

The chain recombines TRBV6-2 or TRBV6-3 with TRBJ1-1, with 7 bases fitting TRBD1. Losses at the gene ends were 2 bases for V and 5 bases for J; bases not matched to a gene: 8. Germline CDR1 is MNHEY and CDR2 is SVGEGT. This CDR3 spans 15 amino acids. The CDR3 region has the DNA TGTGCCAGCAGTTACGACAGGGCCTCGCGGACTGAAGCTTTCTTT. The encoded protein is CASSYDRASRTEAFF.

V usage is TRBV6-5 and J usage is TRBJ2-1; perhaps TRBD2 as D (6 bases). V was cut by 2 bases and J by 2 bases, with 19 bases left in between. Germline CDR1 is MNHEY and CDR2 is SVGAGI. The CDR3 contains 18 residues. The CDR3 loop is CASSYRSGSNTPYNEQFF. As DNA, the CDR3 is TGTGCCAGCAGTTACCGCAGCGGGTCAAATACCCCCTACAATGAGCAGTTCTTC.

V usage is TRBV27 and J usage is TRBJ1-2, with 10 bases fitting TRBD1. V lost 2 bases to trimming and J lost 2 bases; unmatched junction nucleotides: 8. In germline, CDR1 is MNHEY, CDR2 SMNVEV (reference sequence). The CDR3 length is 17 residues. CDR3: CASSLRRQGALNYGYTF. In DNA form, the CDR3 reads TGTGCCAGCAGTTTAAGGAGACAGGGGGCCTTAAACTATGGCTACACCTTC.

The table lists this clonotype with a few counts. The J gene is TRBJ1-2, the V gene TRBV12-3 or TRBV12-4; 7 positions match TRBD1. The CDR3 contains 11 residues. With V trimmed by 5 bases and J by 14 bases, 8 bases remained unmatched. The CDR3 sequence is CASSRTGVGTF. Written as DNA, the CDR3 is TGTGCCAGCAGTCGTACAGGGGTGGGGACCTTC.

The chain joins TRBV7-2 to TRBJ2-5; possibly TRBD1 or TRBD2 for D (7 bases each). The CDR3 extends over 14 amino acids. V shed 7 bases and J shed 5 bases, with 17 bases lying between them. Germline assignment: CDR1 SGHTA and CDR2 FQGNSA. The CDR3 coding sequence is TGTGCCAGCACTCAAGCAGGGGGGGGGGAGACCCAGTACTTC. Translating it yields CASTQAGGGETQYF.

This clonotype was counted a few times. J is TRBJ2-7 and V is TRBV7-6; D is undetermined. The V gene lost 5 bases and the J gene lost 2 bases, with 25 bases spanning the gap. The CDR3 has 18 residues. Germline V gene lookup returns CDR1 SGHVS and CDR2 FNYEAQ. The CDR3 sequence is CASSPQTAGDPPPYEQYF. In DNA form, the CDR3 reads TGTGCCAGCAGCCCCCAGACTGCTGGGGATCCCCCGCCCTACGAGCAGTACTTC.